This TCR beta chain was documented in a study of OX40 agonist ivuxolimab in advanced cancers. With respect to the entire study: Ivuxolimab was an agonistic, fully human IgG2 monoclonal antibody directed against OX40 (CD134), a costimulatory receptor. Intravenous ivuxolimab was administered to patients every 2 weeks at six dose levels: 0.01, 0.1, 0.3, 1.5, 3 and 10 mg/kg. Of the roughly 51 dose-escalation patients, hepatocellular carcinoma was present in approximately 20, melanoma in approximately 15, renal cell carcinoma in 9 and head and neck cancer in 9. In the dose-escalation cohort, 82.7% of patients were male, and the mean age was approximately 60 years, with a range of roughly 20 to 79. Patients were allowed to have had prior anti-PD-1, anti-PD-L1 or anti-CTLA-4 therapy, and more than 35% of the dose-escalation patients had been treated with checkpoint inhibitors. Three dose-escalation patients achieved partial responses, one with hepatocellular carcinoma and two with cutaneous melanoma. Peripheral TCRbeta sequencing was intended to test whether TCR sequence diversity was altered and clonal T-cell expansion was caused by ivuxolimab. The monotherapy dose-escalation portion (N of about 49 patients) of the phase I ivuxolimab trial is reported in the paper.

Patients with autoimmune disease history or receiving systemic immunosuppression were excluded from the trial. In every dose cohort, peripheral blood was drawn for TCR sequencing at baseline, cycle 4 day 1, and cycle 7 day 1. Samples came from an open-label, multicenter, first-in-human phase I dose-escalation trial of ivuxolimab. Adults with locally advanced or metastatic melanoma, renal cell, hepatocellular, or head and neck squamous cell carcinoma were enrolled in the trial. Before TCR sequencing, CD4+ T cells and CD8+ T cells were sorted from peripheral blood as separate populations. Regarding this clone: The antigen it recognizes is unknown. No much larger clone exists at a distance of one base, and base qualities are not known.

Trimming removed 5 bases from V and 5 bases from J, leaving 7 bases between the germline ends. The germline V gene supplies CDR1 MDHEN and CDR2 SYDVKM. Including cysteine and phenylalanine, the CDR3 has 11 amino acids. The sequence is cut down to CDR3 DNA, 33 bases in frame from base 1. For sequencing of the TCRbeta CDR3 region, genomic DNA was extracted from the sorted cells. The immunoSEQ Assay was used for sequencing of TCRbeta CDR3 regions. Not all clones reach the TCRdb copy of this immuneACCESS table, which keeps in-frame sequences only. Checked studies attribute under half of the gap to unresolved V genes and leave the rest unexplained. Counted in this sample were 57,000 or so clones; 65% to 85% of them appeared once. The leading ten clones occupy approximately 4.2% of the sample. Points the paper makes about the study in general: After ivuxolimab, expanded clones were on average more numerous among CD8+ T cells than among CD4+ T cells. Which antigens the clonally expanded peripheral T cells were specific for was not determined. At doses of 0.1 to 3.0 mg/kg, clonal expansion of both CD4+ and CD8+ blood T cells was observed from baseline to week 6. Low levels of normalized T-cell clonal expansion were also seen in some nonresponding patients. In partial responders in the 0.1-3.0 mg/kg groups, normalized peripheral clonal expansion was found to be among the lowest, especially among CD8+ T cells.

Sequencing used CD4+ or CD8+ T cells sorted from blood, obtained in a trial of the OX40 agonist ivuxolimab. This clonotype was sampled from an adult with an advanced solid tumor such as melanoma, head and neck, liver or kidney cancer. This receptor chain uses TRBV28 and TRBJ2-7; D gene: possibly TRBD1, on 5 matching bases. The nucleotides read TGTGCCAGCAGTGTCAGGGACGAGCAGTACTTC. The resulting protein is CASSVRDEQYF.